Shown below are 2 T cell receptor beta chains from a single sample sequenced in a study of cytomegalovirus exposure and HLA in healthy donors. Sequencing was performed with immunoSEQ multiplex PCR; in TCRdb, only in-frame clones are kept and a portion is missing. In the table there are approximately 100,000 clones, approximately 93% of which are singletons. Sequenced: PBMCs. The receptor set was obtained from a woman aged 25 to 39 in good health and CMV-seropositive.

The V call is TRBV27, the J call TRBJ2-6, with a possible D match to TRBD2 (5 bases). Trimming took off 3 bases at V and 3 bases at J, with 15 bases between the two ends. There are 17 residues in the CDR3. The V gene's germline CDR1 is MNHEY and CDR2 SMNVEV (reference sequence). DNA for the CDR3: TGTGCCAGCAGTTTCGGGATAGGCGGGTTTGGGGCCAACGTCCTGACTTTC. Amino acids: CASSFGIGGFGANVLTF.

The chain carries TRBV13 and TRBJ1-2, with D maybe TRBD1 (5 bases). The CDR3 sequence is 13 residues long. V shed 1 base and J shed 2 bases, with 5 bases lying between them. Germline V lookup: CDR1 PRHDT, CDR2 FYEKMQ (reference sequence). The CDR3: CASSLEGNYGYTF. The CDR3 DNA reads as TGTGCCAGCAGCTTAGAGGGGAACTATGGCTACACCTTC.